This is a list of T cell receptor beta chains from one sample in a study of molecular identifiers for immune sequencing clone quantification. A single record per CDR3 protein comes from TCRdb applying MiXCR to the PCR reads. The sample includes more than 450,000 distinct CDR3 sequences, about a fifth of them seen just once. Sequencing input: naive CD8+ T cells from blood, with Jurkat cell RNA spiked in. The receptors originated from a human donor in good health. Some libraries in this study had Jurkat cell RNA spiked in. Each CDR3 is given with its conserved first and last residue. Each record gives: clone size, D gene, V gene, J gene, CDR3 length, CDR3 DNA, CDR3 protein. The D gene is left open where the match is weak. The size entry is marked missing in some rows and otherwise reads once, few, many or a size class.

many	-	TRBV9	TRBJ1-3	15	TGTGCCAGCAGCGTAGGAGGAGCCTCTGGAAACACCATATATTTT	CASSVGGASGNTIYF
many	TRBD2	TRBV10-3	TRBJ2-3	15	TGTGCCATCAGCCTAAGCGGGGCTAGCACAGATACGCAGTATTTT	CAISLSGASTDTQYF
-	-	TRBV7-9	TRBJ1-4	17	TGTGCCAGCAGCTTAGAGGCCCCGCGGGACCGGAGCGAAAAACTGCTTTTT	CASSLEAPRDRSEKLLF
-	TRBD2	TRBV4-1	TRBJ2-3	16	TGCGCCAGCAGCCAAGCTCAAAGCGGGGGGAGAGATACGCAGTATTTT	CASSQAQSGGRDTQYF
many	-	TRBV21-1	TRBJ2-5	13	TGTGCCAGCAGCATAGCGGGACGAGAGACCCAGTACTTC	CASSIAGRETQYF
few	TRBD2	TRBV3-1	TRBJ2-2	19	TGTGCCAGCAGCCGACGAGGACTAGCGGGAGTTCTTAACACCGGGGAGCTGTTTTTT	CASSRRGLAGVLNTGELFF
few	-	TRBV20-1	TRBJ2-1	14	TGCAGTGCTAGCCGGTTATCCACCTACAATGAGCAGTTCTTC	CSASRLSTYNEQFF
many	TRBD2	TRBV4-3	TRBJ2-7	17	TGCGCCAGCAGCCAAGCCCTTTCCGGGACTAGCTTCTACGAGCAGTACTTC	CASSQALSGTSFYEQYF
few	TRBD1	TRBV2	TRBJ2-7	15	TGTGCCAGCAGTGATCCGGGACAGGGCTTGTACGAGCAGTACTTC	CASSDPGQGLYEQYF
once	TRBD2	TRBV7-6	TRBJ2-3	14	TGTGCCAGCAGCTTAGGCGGGGGGCCAGGTACGCAGTATTTT	CASSLGGGPGTQYF
-	-	TRBV7-9	TRBJ2-7	15	TGTGCCAGCAGCCCCGGTTTCGGGATGGACCACGAGCAGTACTTC	CASSPGFGMDHEQYF
many	-	TRBV28	TRBJ1-1	14	TGTGCCAGCAGTTTAAGAACAGGGCTTATTGAAGCTTTCTTT	CASSLRTGLIEAFF
few	-	TRBV5-6	TRBJ1-1	13	TGTGCCAGCAGCGTCCTGAGTAACACTGAAGCTTTCTTT	CASSVLSNTEAFF
few	-	TRBV19	TRBJ2-3	15	TGTGCCAGTAGTAGCTTCGGGATAGTGGCAGATACGCAGTATTTT	CASSSFGIVADTQYF
-	TRBD1	TRBV20-1	TRBJ2-2	16	TGCAGTGCTACCAGTCGGGACAGGAGGAACACCGGGGAGCTGTTTTTT	CSATSRDRRNTGELFF
few	-	TRBV4-3	TRBJ2-7	14	TGCGCCAGCAGCCAATACAGGGACTCCTACGAGCAGTACTTC	CASSQYRDSYEQYF
-	-	TRBV28	TRBJ2-7	16	TGTGCCAGCAGTTTATCGGGGGGCGCGGGTTCCTACGAGCAGTACTTC	CASSLSGGAGSYEQYF
many	TRBD2	TRBV28	TRBJ2-7	13	TGTGCCAGCGGGGGACTAGCGACCTACGAGCAGTACTTC	CASGGLATYEQYF
few	-	TRBV3-1	TRBJ1-2	16	TGTGCCAGCAGCCAAGATATTTGGGCAGGCAACTATGGCTACACCTTC	CASSQDIWAGNYGYTF
many	TRBD1	TRBV3-1	TRBJ2-7	15	TGTGCCAGCAGCCAAGAGCGGACAGGGGTATACGAGCAGTACTTC	CASSQERTGVYEQYF
many	-	TRBV4-2	TRBJ2-5	11	TGTGCCAGCAGCCAAGACGGGATTTCTTACTTC	CASSQDGISYF
few	TRBD2	TRBV12-3/TRBV12-4	TRBJ2-7	15	TGTGCCAGCAGTCCGGGACTAGCGTACTCCTACGAGCAGTACTTC	CASSPGLAYSYEQYF
many	TRBD2	TRBV7-9	TRBJ2-3	16	TGTGCCAGCAGCTTAGTACAGGCGGGAGGCACAGATACGCAGTATTTT	CASSLVQAGGTDTQYF
few	-	TRBV6-1	TRBJ2-2	11	TGTGCCAGCAGTGAAGCCGGGGAGCTGTTTTTT	CASSEAGELFF
-	-	TRBV2	TRBJ1-1	14	TGTGCCGGCAGTGAAGTGAGGACTCTTGCTGAAGCTCTCTTT	CAGSEVRTLAEALF
many	-	TRBV10-3	TRBJ1-1	13	TGTGCCATCAGTGAGTCGTCTGGCACTGAAGCTTTCTTT	CAISESSGTEAFF
many	-	TRBV7-9	TRBJ2-5	13	TGTGCCAGCAGCTTGGAAGGGGAAGAGACCCAGTACTTC	CASSLEGEETQYF
few	-	TRBV19	TRBJ2-7	15	TGTGCCAGTAGTATAACCGGGGACGTCTTCTACGAGCAGTACTTC	CASSITGDVFYEQYF
-	-	TRBV6-2/TRBV6-3	TRBJ2-1	19	TGTGCCAGCAGTTACGCCCCCGGGGGAATGTTAGAAACCTACAATGAGCAGTTCTTC	CASSYAPGGMLETYNEQFF
-	-	TRBV6-1	TRBJ1-1	14	TGTGCCAGCAGTGATGGAGGGGAGTACGGTGAAGCTTTCTTT	CASSDGGEYGEAFF
many	-	TRBV7-9	TRBJ2-7	12	TGTGCCAGCAGCTTAGGCAGGGGCGAGCAGTACTTC	CASSLGRGEQYF
few	TRBD1	TRBV4-3	TRBJ2-7	14	TGCGCCAGCAGCCACGGACAGGGGGTCGACGAGCAGTACTTC	CASSHGQGVDEQYF
-	TRBD2	TRBV20-1	TRBJ2-7	17	TGCAGTGCTAGAGGACCCCTCCCTAGCGGGAGGCCGTACGAGCAGTACTTC	CSARGPLPSGRPYEQYF
few	-	TRBV20-1	TRBJ2-7	13	TGCAGTGCTAGTGCGGGCCAGGCCTACGAGCAGTACTTC	CSASAGQAYEQYF
-	-	TRBV9	TRBJ2-2	17	TGTGCCAGCAGCGTAGCTTCACCCACCGCTAACACCGGGGAGCTGTTTTTT	CASSVASPTANTGELFF
few	-	TRBV28	TRBJ1-2	15	TGTGCCAGCAGTTTCAGGGGAGGCCTAAACTATGGCTACACCTTC	CASSFRGGLNYGYTF
-	-	TRBV6-1	TRBJ1-1	17	TGTGCCAGCAGTCTCACTTCAGGGATCCTCATGAACACTGAAGCTTTCTTT	CASSLTSGILMNTEAFF
-	-	TRBV20-1	TRBJ2-3	15	TGCAGTGCTAGCCCCTCTGAATCCGATTGGGATACGCAGTATTTT	CSASPSESDWDTQYF
many	TRBD1	TRBV13	TRBJ1-1	14	TGTGCCAGCAGCCCCTGGACAGGGAGTATTGAAGCTTTCTTT	CASSPWTGSIEAFF
many	-	TRBV7-8	TRBJ2-7	17	TGTGCCAGCAGCTTAAGACCGTCGCAGGCACTCTCCTACGAGCAGTACTTC	CASSLRPSQALSYEQYF
many	-	TRBV7-6	TRBJ2-1	14	TGTGCCAGCAGCTTAGAGGGCAGATACAATGAGCAGTTCTTC	CASSLEGRYNEQFF
-	TRBD1	TRBV6-2/TRBV6-3	TRBJ2-1	15	TGTGCCAGCAGTTATTTCGGCAGGGGGCACAATGAGCAGTTCTTC	CASSYFGRGHNEQFF
-	-	TRBV19	TRBJ1-2	14	TGTGCCAGTGCGGGCCACGGGGGATCTTATGGCTACACCTTC	CASAGHGGSYGYTF
few	TRBD1	TRBV6-1	TRBJ2-7	13	TGTGCCAGCAGTGAGGACAGGCCACGGGAGCAGTACTTC	CASSEDRPREQYF
few	-	TRBV20-1	TRBJ1-6	20	TGCAGTGCTAGAGATCTGGCCTGGCTTCCCGGGGGCGAATATAATTCACCCCTCCACTTT	CSARDLAWLPGGEYNSPLHF
-	TRBD1	TRBV12-5	TRBJ1-1	15	TGTGCTAGTGGTTTGGCAGGGGGCTTTAACACTGAAGCTTTCTTT	CASGLAGGFNTEAFF
many	-	TRBV6-2/TRBV6-3	TRBJ1-5	16	TGTGCCAGCAGCCCCCACCAGGCCTCCGGGAATCAGCCCCAGCATTTT	CASSPHQASGNQPQHF
many	-	TRBV7-8	TRBJ1-1	13	TGTGCCAGCAGCTTATCGGTAGGGACTGAAGCTTTCTTT	CASSLSVGTEAFF
-	TRBD1	TRBV10-1	TRBJ2-7	17	TGCGCCAGCAGTTGGAGGACAGGGGCCCACCTAGGGTGCGAGCAGTACTTC	CASSWRTGAHLGCEQYF